This T cell receptor (beta chain) was identified during a study of T cells in Graves' hyperthyroidism and ophthalmopathy. Over 18 months, lack of ophthalmopathy progression marked Graves' hyperthyroidism as stable. This CDR3 spans 13 amino acids. V gave up 3 bases and J gave up 4 bases, with 9 bases separating them. CDR1 is SNHLY and CDR2 is FYNNEI in the germline V gene. Researchers took RNA transcripts and amplified the TCR beta CDR3 regions from them. TCR CDR3 underwent first-round RT-PCR with the HTBI primer set. TCRdb recomputed calls from the multiplex PCR reads with MiXCR, one row per CDR3 protein. The sample lists 300,000 to 400,000 distinct CDR3 sequences, around a sixth occurring once. This clonotype was seen at least ten times.

The rearrangement joins TRBV2 to TRBJ1-2, with D unclear. The TCR comes from a woman between 50 and 59 years old with Graves' hyperthyroidism. The material sequenced was blood. CDR3 coding DNA: TGTGCCAGCAGTGAGGAGGTCTCCTATGGCTACACCTTC. Protein product: CASSEEVSYGYTF.